This T cell receptor beta chain was recorded in a study of CD8+ T cells in alopecia areata. Study-wide context: Tofacitinib was taken orally by treated patients, and the dose was 5 to 10 mg twice daily.

The authors extracted RNA and reverse transcribed it into cDNA as the sequencing template. Data came from immunoSEQ multiplex PCR; TCRdb stores just in-frame clones and leaves some out. Of a few hundred thousand clones in the sample, 50% to 60% were seen once. Indicated treatment: oral pan-JAK inhibitor, 5-10 mg twice daily. CDR1 and CDR2 from the germline V gene are SNHLY and FYNNEI. The CDR3 has 12 amino acids. Between the trimmed V and J ends, which lost 3 bases and 11 bases, there was a span of 10 bases. This chain joins TRBV2 and TRBJ1-4; D remains unclear. The sample was CD4+ T cells sorted from blood, taken at week 4, from a patient treated with tofacitinib. The source of this sequence is a human donor with alopecia areata. The CDR3 sequence: CASSDEAGKLFF. The CDR3 DNA reads TGTGCCAGCAGTGACGAAGCTGGGAAACTGTTTTTT.